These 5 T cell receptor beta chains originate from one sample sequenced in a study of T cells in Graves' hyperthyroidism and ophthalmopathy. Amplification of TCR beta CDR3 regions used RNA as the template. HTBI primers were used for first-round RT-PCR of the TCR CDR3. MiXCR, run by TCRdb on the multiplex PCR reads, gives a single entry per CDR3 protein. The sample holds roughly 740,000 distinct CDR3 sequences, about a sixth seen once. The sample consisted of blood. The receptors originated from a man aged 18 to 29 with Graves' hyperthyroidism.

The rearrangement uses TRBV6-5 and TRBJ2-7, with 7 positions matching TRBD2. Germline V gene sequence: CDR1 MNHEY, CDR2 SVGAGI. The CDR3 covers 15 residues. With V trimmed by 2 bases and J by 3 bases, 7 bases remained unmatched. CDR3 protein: CASSYGVAGSYEQYF. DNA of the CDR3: TGTGCCAGCAGTTACGGGGTAGCGGGTAGCTACGAGCAGTACTTC.

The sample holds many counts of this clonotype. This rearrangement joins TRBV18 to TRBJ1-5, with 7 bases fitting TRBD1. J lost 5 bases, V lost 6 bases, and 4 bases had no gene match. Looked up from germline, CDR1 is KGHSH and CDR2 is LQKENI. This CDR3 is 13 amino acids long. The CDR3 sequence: CASSAGTDQPQHF. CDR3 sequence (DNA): TGTGCCAGCTCGGCGGGGACAGATCAGCCCCAGCATTTT.

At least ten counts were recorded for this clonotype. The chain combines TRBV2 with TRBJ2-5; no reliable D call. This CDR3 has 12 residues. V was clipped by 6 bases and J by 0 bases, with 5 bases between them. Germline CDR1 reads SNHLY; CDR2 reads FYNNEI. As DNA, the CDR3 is TGTGCCAGCAGGGGTAACCAAGAGACCCAGTACTTC. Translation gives CASRGNQETQYF.

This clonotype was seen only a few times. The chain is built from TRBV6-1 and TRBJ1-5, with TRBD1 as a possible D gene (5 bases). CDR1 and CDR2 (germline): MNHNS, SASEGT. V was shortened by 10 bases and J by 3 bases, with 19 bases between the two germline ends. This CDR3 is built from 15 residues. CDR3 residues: CATAGHTENNQPQHF. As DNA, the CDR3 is TGTGCCACCGCGGGGCACACTGAAAACAATCAGCCCCAGCATTTT.

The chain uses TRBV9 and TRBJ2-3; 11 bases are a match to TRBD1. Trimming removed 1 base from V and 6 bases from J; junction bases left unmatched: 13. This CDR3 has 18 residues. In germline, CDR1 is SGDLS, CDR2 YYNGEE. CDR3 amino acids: CASSVPNAGTGGFDTQYF. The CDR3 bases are TGTGCCAGCAGCGTACCAAACGCCGGGACAGGGGGATTCGATACGCAGTATTTT.